The sequence of this T cell receptor (beta chain) was determined in a study of untreated major depressive disorder. Overall study results and limits: Private clones made up every subject's top five TRBV05-01 clones.

With respect to this clone: Its antigen remains unidentified.

Germline trimming cut 3 bases from V and 4 bases from J; bases unmatched to any gene: 4. Germline CDR1 and CDR2: SGHNT and YYREEE (reference sequence). This CDR3 region has 14 residues. Magnetic negative selection enriched CD4+ T cells from thawed PBMCs. Enrichment usually gave around 95% pure CD4+ T cells. Some clones are missing from TCRdb's copy, which holds only in-frame ones; the method was immunoSEQ multiplex PCR. This table has 15,000 to 20,000 clones, more than 75% appearing once. What was sequenced was CD4+ T cells from PBMCs. The chain is built from TRBV5-4 and TRBJ2-7, with 10 nucleotides matching TRBD1. This receptor was taken from a woman aged 25 to 45 in good health. The CDR3 DNA reads as TGTGCCAGCAGCTGGGGGGACAGGGGTTACGAGCAGTACTTC. Translated: CASSWGDRGYEQYF.